This T cell receptor (beta chain) was recorded in a study of T cells expressing NK-cell markers. Concerning this clonotype: Its antigen is not identified.

This CDR3 comprises 12 residues. UMI-tagged 5'RACE template switching yielded the TCR beta cDNA. TCRdb re-analyzed the 5' RACE reads; it lists each CDR3 protein once, without DNA. The sample table sets out approximately 170,000 distinct CDR3 sequences. Study-wide results and caveats: The CD3+CD56-NKG2C+ fraction of several donors was also led by these clonotypes.

This sequence joins TRBV12-3 or TRBV12-4 and TRBJ2-1. The sequence came from a man aged 18 to 69 in good health. Sequences were obtained from blood T cells: a sorted CD56 or NKG2C T cell subset, CD4+ or CD8+ T cells, or bulk PBMC T cells (not recorded which). This chain's CDR3 is CASSLGGIEQFF.